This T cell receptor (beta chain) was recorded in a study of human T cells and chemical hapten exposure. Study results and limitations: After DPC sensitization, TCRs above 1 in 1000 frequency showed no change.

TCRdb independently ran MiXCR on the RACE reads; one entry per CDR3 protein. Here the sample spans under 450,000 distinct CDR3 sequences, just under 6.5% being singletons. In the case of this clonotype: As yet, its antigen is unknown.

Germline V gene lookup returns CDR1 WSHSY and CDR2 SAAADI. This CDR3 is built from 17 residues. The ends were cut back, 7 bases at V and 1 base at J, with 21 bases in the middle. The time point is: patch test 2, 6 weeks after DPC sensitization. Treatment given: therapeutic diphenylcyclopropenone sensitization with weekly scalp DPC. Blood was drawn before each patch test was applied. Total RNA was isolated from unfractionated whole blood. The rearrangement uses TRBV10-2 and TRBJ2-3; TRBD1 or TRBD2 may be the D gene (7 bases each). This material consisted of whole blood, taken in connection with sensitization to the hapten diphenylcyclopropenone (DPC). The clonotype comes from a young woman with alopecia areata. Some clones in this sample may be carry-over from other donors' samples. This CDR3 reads CASTPRGGTLGTDTQYF. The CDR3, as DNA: TGCGCCAGCACCCCCAGGGGGGGCACCTTGGGCACAGATACGCAGTATTTT.